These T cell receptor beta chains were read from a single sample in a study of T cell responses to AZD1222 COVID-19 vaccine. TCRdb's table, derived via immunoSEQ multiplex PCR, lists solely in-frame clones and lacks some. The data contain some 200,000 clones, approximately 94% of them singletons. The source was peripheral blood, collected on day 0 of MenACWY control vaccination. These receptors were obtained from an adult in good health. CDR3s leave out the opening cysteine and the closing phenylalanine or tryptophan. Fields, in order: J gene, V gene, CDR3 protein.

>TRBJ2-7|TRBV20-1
SASHRDRPSYEQY
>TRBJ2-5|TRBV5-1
ASSLGPSLETQY
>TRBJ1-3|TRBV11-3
ASIPPGQGAISGNTIY
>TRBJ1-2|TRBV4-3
ASSQVGQEHGYT
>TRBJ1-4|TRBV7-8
ASSLDSFGREKLF
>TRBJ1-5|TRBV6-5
ASSYIFGQPQH
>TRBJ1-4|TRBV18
ASSPQPLTGGNEKLF
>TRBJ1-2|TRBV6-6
ASRDSGTNYGYT
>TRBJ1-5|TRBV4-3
ASSPLSPGQGGFGNQPQH
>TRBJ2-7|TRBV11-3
ASSSFAGGEQY